This T cell receptor (beta chain) comes out of a study of blood T cell repertoires in COVID-19. Across the whole study: Sample material is recorded as cDNA or gDNA derived from T cells, B-cell-depleted T cells, or PBMCs.

The protocol was immunoSEQ multiplex PCR, while the TCRdb copy is restricted to in-frame clones and leaves out a portion. The sample has approximately 470,000 clones; around 90% are singletons. The CDR3 is made up of 15 amino acids. Looked up from germline, CDR1 is MDHEN and CDR2 is SYDVKM. The J segment lost 7 bases and the V segment lost 6 bases, leaving 11 bases of the junction unmatched. This clonotype was sampled from a woman in her late teens or twenties who had recovered from COVID-19. Sample: PBMCs or T cells enriched from blood (not recorded which). The rearrangement uses TRBV28 and TRBJ2-7, with TRBD1 matching over 11 bases. The CDR3 sequence: CASSRGGTGGKEQYF. CDR3 DNA sequence: TGTGCCAGCAGCAGAGGAGGGACAGGGGGAAAGGAGCAGTACTTC.